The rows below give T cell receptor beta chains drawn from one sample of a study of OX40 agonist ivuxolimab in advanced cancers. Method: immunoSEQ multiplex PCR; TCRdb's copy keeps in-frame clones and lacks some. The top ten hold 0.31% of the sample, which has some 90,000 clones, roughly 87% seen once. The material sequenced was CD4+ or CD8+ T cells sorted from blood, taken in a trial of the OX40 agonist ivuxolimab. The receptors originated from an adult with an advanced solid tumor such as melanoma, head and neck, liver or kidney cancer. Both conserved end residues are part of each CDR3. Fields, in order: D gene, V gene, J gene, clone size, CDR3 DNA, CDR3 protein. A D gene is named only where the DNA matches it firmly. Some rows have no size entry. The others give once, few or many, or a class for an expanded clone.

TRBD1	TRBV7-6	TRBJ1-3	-	TGTGCCAGCAGCTTAGAGGACAGGGGACACACCATATATTTT	CASSLEDRGHTIYF
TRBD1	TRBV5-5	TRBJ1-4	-	TGTGCCAGCAGCTTGGTGACAGGGCCTAATGAAAAACTGTTTTTT	CASSLVTGPNEKLFF
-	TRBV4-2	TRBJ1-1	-	TGTGCCAGCAGCCAAGAGTTAGGGCAGCTTAACACTGAAGCTTTCTTT	CASSQELGQLNTEAFF
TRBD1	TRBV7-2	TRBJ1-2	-	TGTGCCAGCAGCGGAGGACAGGGGAACTATGGCTACACCTTC	CASSGGQGNYGYTF
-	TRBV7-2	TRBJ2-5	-	TGTGCCAGCAGCCGATCGTCGGGGGAGACCCAGTACTTC	CASSRSSGETQYF
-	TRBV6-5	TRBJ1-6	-	TGTGCCAGCAGTTACGAAAGAAATTCACCCCTCCACTTT	CASSYERNSPLHF
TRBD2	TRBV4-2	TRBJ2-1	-	TGTGCCAGCAGCCCCATAGCGGGGGGGAGCAATGAGCAGTTCTTC	CASSPIAGGSNEQFF
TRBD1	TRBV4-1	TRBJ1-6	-	TGCGCCAGCAGCCAAGGACAGGGGGTTTATAATTCACCCCTCCACTTT	CASSQGQGVYNSPLHF
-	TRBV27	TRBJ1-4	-	TGTGCCATCCCCGGGAGCAAACTGTTTTTT	CAIPGSKLFF
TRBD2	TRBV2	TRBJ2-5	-	TGTGCCAGCAGTGATAGCGGGTCGTTCCAAGAGACCCAGTACTTC	CASSDSGSFQETQYF
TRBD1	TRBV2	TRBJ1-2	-	TGTGCCACCACCCTGGGGCTACAGGGGAGGAACTATGGCTACACCTTC	CATTLGLQGRNYGYTF
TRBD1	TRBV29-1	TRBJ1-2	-	TGCAGCGTTGTACCCGGGACAGGGTCTTTCTATGGCTACACCTTC	CSVVPGTGSFYGYTF
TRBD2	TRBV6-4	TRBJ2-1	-	TGTGCCAGCAGTGGGGGACTAGCGGGCAATGAGCAGTTCTTC	CASSGGLAGNEQFF
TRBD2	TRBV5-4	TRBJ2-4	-	TGTGCCAGCAGCTTGGATCTCGCGGGGGTAGCCAAAAACATTCAGTACTTC	CASSLDLAGVAKNIQYF
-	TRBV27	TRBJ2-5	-	TGTGCCAGCGGTTACAGAGAAGAGACCCAGTACTTC	CASGYREETQYF
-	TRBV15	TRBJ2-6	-	TGTGCCACCAGCAGACGCATCATGAATTCTGGGGCCAACGTCCTGACTTTC	CATSRRIMNSGANVLTF
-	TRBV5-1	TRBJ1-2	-	TGCGCCAGCAGCGAAGGGAACGGCTATGGCTACACCTTC	CASSEGNGYGYTF
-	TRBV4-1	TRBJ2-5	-	TGCGCCAGCAGCCAGGGTTCCGGACTATTTAAGACCCAGTACTTC	CASSQGSGLFKTQYF
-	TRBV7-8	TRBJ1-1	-	TGTGCCAGCAGCTCGCCGAGCACTGAAGCTTTCTTT	CASSSPSTEAFF
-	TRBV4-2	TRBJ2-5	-	TGTGCCAGCAGCCAAGGGAAGACGGGGGATACGTACCAAGAGACCCAGTACTTC	CASSQGKTGDTYQETQYF
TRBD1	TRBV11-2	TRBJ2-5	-	TGTGCCAGCAGCCAACTGGACAGGACACAAGAGACCCAGTACTTC	CASSQLDRTQETQYF
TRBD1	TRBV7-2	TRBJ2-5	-	TGTGCCAGCAGAATGGACAGGGGACGGCAAGAGACCCAGTACTTC	CASRMDRGRQETQYF
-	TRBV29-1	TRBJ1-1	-	TGCAGCGTTGATATGAGGGCTGAAGCTTTCTTT	CSVDMRAEAFF
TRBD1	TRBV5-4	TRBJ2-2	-	TGTGCCAGCAGTCGAGGGGGCCGCGGCACCGGGGAGCTGTTTTTT	CASSRGGRGTGELFF
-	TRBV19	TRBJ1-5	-	TGTGCCAGTAGTATACGGCGGTCTGAGACTCAGCCCCAGCATTTT	CASSIRRSETQPQHF
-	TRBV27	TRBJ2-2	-	TGTGCCAGCAGTACTTTTTTGTTAGGGAACACCGGGGAGCTGTTTTTT	CASSTFLLGNTGELFF
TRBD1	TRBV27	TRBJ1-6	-	TGTGCCAGCAGTTTATCGGCAGGGGGCCTGGAACCCCTCCACTTT	CASSLSAGGLEPLHF
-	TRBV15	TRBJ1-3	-	TGTGCCACCAGCAGAGAGGTTGTATTAGGGCAATTCTCTGGAAACACCATATATTTT	CATSREVVLGQFSGNTIYF
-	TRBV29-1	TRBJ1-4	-	TGCAGCGTCAACGACGGACTGCTTAATGAAAAACTGTTTTTT	CSVNDGLLNEKLFF
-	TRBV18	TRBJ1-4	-	TGTGCCAGCTCACCCCGGACTGCCGGGACCTCAACTAATGAAAAACTGTTTTTT	CASSPRTAGTSTNEKLFF
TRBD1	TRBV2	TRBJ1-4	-	TGTGCCAGCAGCTCTCCAGAGACAGGGCCTTTTAATGAAAAACTGTTTTTT	CASSSPETGPFNEKLFF
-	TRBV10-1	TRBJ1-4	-	TGCGCCAGCAGTGAGTCGCCTAATGAAAAACTGTTTTTT	CASSESPNEKLFF
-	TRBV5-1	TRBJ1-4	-	TGCGCCAGCAGCTTGGGTCAGTTGGGAGGTGAAAAACTGTTTTTT	CASSLGQLGGEKLFF
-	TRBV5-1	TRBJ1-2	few	TGCGCCAGCGCGGGGGGACGCTACTATGGCTACACCTTC	CASAGGRYYGYTF
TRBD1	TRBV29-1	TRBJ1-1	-	TGCAGCGTGGGACAGGGGAGGGGCACTGAAGCTTTCTTT	CSVGQGRGTEAFF
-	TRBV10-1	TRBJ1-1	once	TGCGCCAGCAGTGGCAGGGAGGACACTGAAGCTTTCTTT	CASSGREDTEAFF
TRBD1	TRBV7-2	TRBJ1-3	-	TGTGCCAGCAGCCCATCAGGGGGCTCTGGAAACACCATATATTTT	CASSPSGGSGNTIYF
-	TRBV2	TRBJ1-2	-	TGTGCCAGCAGTGAGGGGGGCAGGGTGAACTATGGCTACACCTTC	CASSEGGRVNYGYTF
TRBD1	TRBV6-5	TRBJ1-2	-	TGTGCCAGCAGACAGGGGGACTATGGCTACACCTTC	CASRQGDYGYTF
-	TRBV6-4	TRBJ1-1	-	TGTGCCAGCAGTGACGGCCCGAACACTGAAGCTTTCTTT	CASSDGPNTEAFF
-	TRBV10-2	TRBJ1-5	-	TGCGCCAGCAGTGACCCCCGGACCACGGGGGAAAGCAATCAGCCCCAGCATTTT	CASSDPRTTGESNQPQHF
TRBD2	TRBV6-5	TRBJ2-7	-	TGTGCCAGCAGCAAGGGACTAGCGTCCTACGAGCAGTACTTC	CASSKGLASYEQYF
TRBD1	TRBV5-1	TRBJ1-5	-	TGTGCCAGCAGCCCAAGGGACAGGGGAGGCAATCAGCCCCAGCATTTT	CASSPRDRGGNQPQHF
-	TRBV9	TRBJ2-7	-	TGTGCCAGCAGCGTAGATACCCCATACGAGCAGTACTTC	CASSVDTPYEQYF
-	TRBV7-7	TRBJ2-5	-	TGTGCTAGCAGCTACCGGGACAATGGGGAGACCCAGTACTTC	CASSYRDNGETQYF
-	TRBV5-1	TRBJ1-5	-	TGCGCCAGCAGCTTGGAACCAGCTAGCAATCAGCCCCAGCATTTT	CASSLEPASNQPQHF
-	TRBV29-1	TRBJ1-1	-	TGCAGCGCCGACTTTTCATATACAGCGCTAGCTTTCTTT	CSADFSYTALAFF
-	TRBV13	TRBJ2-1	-	TGTGCCAGCAGCTTGCGCGGGGCCATCCCCGGAGAGCAGTTCTTC	CASSLRGAIPGEQFF
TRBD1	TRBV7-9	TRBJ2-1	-	TGTGCCGGGGACAGGGGCGATGAGCAGTTCTTC	CAGDRGDEQFF
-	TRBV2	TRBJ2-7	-	TGTGCCAGCAGTGAGGGGTACATGGGGTCCTACGAGCAGTACTTC	CASSEGYMGSYEQYF
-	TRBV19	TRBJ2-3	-	TGTGCCAGTAGTACGAGGGGCGCGAATAGCCGTACGCAGTATTTT	CASSTRGANSRTQYF
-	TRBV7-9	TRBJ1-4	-	TGTGCCAGCAGCGTAGGGGGTGAAAAACTGTTTTTT	CASSVGGEKLFF
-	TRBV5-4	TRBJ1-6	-	TGTGCCAGCAGTACCTTGGATGGGTGGGGTAATTCACCCCTCCACTTT	CASSTLDGWGNSPLHF